Presented here are 3 T cell receptor beta chains from one specimen sequenced in a study of molecular identifiers for immune sequencing clone quantification. MiXCR, applied by TCRdb to the PCR reads, yields one record per CDR3 protein. Seen here are under 100,000 distinct CDR3 sequences, around 25% observed once, and the top ten hold approximately 0.8%. The sequenced material came from naive CD8+ T cells from blood, with Jurkat cell RNA spiked in. Subset defined: FACS-sorted CD8+CD4-CCR7+CD45RA+ naive T cells. These receptors were taken from a human donor in good health. Some libraries in this study had Jurkat cell RNA spiked in.

This clonotype came up once. This may come from a read error, since a much larger clone is one base off. This chain connects TRBV27 to TRBJ2-3, with D hard to call. The V gene lost 5 bases and the J gene lost 4 bases, with 7 bases spanning the gap. Per germline, CDR1 MNHEY and CDR2 SMNVEV (reference sequence). The CDR3 runs to 12 residues. CDR3 loop: CASSHSPDTQYF. CDR3 coding DNA: TGTGCCAGCAGTCACTCCCCAGATACGCAGTATTTT.

This clonotype was seen a few times. The J gene is TRBJ2-1, the V gene TRBV19; the match to TRBD1 covers 10 bases. Germline CDR1 reads LNHDA; CDR2 reads SQIVND (reference sequence). V lost 3 bases and J lost 8; bases outside the gene matches: 1. This CDR3 contains 13 residues. The CDR3 spells CASSMGTGDEQFF. The CDR3 DNA follows: TGTGCCAGTAGTATGGGGACAGGGGATGAGCAGTTCTTC.

As regards this clonotype: It may be a read error: a sequence one base away is much more abundant. The chain combines TRBV14 with TRBJ2-2, with D possibly being TRBD1 (6 bases). CDR3 length equals 15 residues. Looked up from germline, CDR1 is SGHDN and CDR2 is FVKESK. The CDR3 loop reads CAGSHRDTFTGELFF. The DNA for the CDR3 is TGTGCCGGCAGCCACCGGGACACCTTCACCGGGGAGCTGTTTTTT.